This T cell receptor (beta chain) was observed in a study of PD-1 blockade in classical Hodgkin lymphoma. Germline CDR1 is ENHRY and CDR2 is SYGVKD. V was trimmed by 3 bases and J by 0 bases, leaving 9 bases between them. The CDR3 length is 14 residues. Each patient experienced a relapse that followed autologous stem cell transplantation, and brentuximab vedotin exposure varied. Generated by immunoSEQ multiplex PCR, the TCRdb table keeps only in-frame clones and is missing some. Of tens of thousands of clones in the sample, 75% to 90% were seen once. The gene calls are TRBV10-3 and TRBJ2-7; D is possibly TRBD1 (6 bases). The receptor was isolated from a human donor with classical Hodgkin lymphoma. Sequencing used peripheral blood mononuclear cells (PBMCs), obtained at baseline. CDR3 loop: CAISDSGVSYEQYF. In DNA form, the CDR3 reads TGTGCCATCAGTGACTCAGGGGTCTCCTACGAGCAGTACTTC.